One T cell receptor beta chain is described in this entry. There are many counts of this clonotype. Its antigen remains unidentified. No base quality values were provided; no much bigger clone lies one nucleotide off. There are 15 amino acids in the CDR3, from cysteine to phenylalanine inclusive. Only the CDR3 region is kept as DNA, spanning 45 bases read in frame from base 1. Sequences SGHRS (CDR1) and YFSETQ (CDR2) are obtained from the germline V gene. The germline V and J ends show losses of 4 bases and 4 bases respectively, and no gene match explains 2 bases of the junction. This entry belongs to a study of T cells after yellow fever vaccination (dated by TCRdb to the late 2010s). For context, the study as a whole: The SMART-Seq v4 Ultra Low Input RNA kit was used to prepare libraries from fractions with low cell numbers. Blood samples were taken at several timepoints before and after primary and secondary immunization, and bulk PBMC replicates and cell subsets were isolated. To follow T-cell clones before and after primary and booster YFV17D yellow fever vaccination, bulk TCR alpha and beta repertoires were sequenced over time. Two healthy male donors, one aged 18 to 29 and one aged 30 to 40 years, made up the cohort.

TCR cDNA was made using 5'RACE template switching, a step that added a universal primer site and unique molecular identifiers. cDNA synthesis was primed from both the TCR alpha and TCR beta constant segments. Library amplification involved two PCR steps, and the second step added sample barcodes and sequencing adapters. Libraries were sequenced on Illumina HiSeq 2500 (2x100 bp) or NovaSeq (2x150 bp). Turning to the authors' computational methods: Demultiplexing of reads and collapsing into UMI consensus sequences were performed with MIGEC, and V(D)J alignment was carried out with MiXCR. Clonotypes responding to the vaccine were identified with edgeR on replicate PBMC samples, with the criteria of FDR below 0.01 and a log2 fold change above 5 up to day 15. Each bulk clonotype received a CD4 or CD8 identity based on whether the sequenced CD4 or CD8 repertoire contained that clonotype at higher abundance. The raw public reads went through TCRdb reprocessing: fastp at Q25, MiXCR clone calling, in-frame beta chains kept. Here each entry gathers all rows of one CDR3 protein and keeps the most common genes and DNA. Clone size and V and J calls follow TCRdb, not the original study. This sample has 400,000 or so distinct CDR3 sequences in its table, and 11% of those were observed once. The top ten hold more than 15% of the sample.

Summary of the overall study and its limitations: FACS-sorted repertoires could contain abundant contaminating clonotypes from the bulk population, so computational filtering was required. A small share of clonotypes was detected in both CD4 and CD8 compartments, with the overlap likely arising from convergent recombination. Compared with the primary T-cell response, the secondary T-cell response was faster but weaker, reaching its peak on day 5 rather than on day 15. After the booster, most clones that had expanded after primary vaccination were detected again (around 97% of CD4 and roughly nine tenths of CD8), suggesting broad maintenance of memory. Only a couple of donors were included in the study, so the extent to which the findings can be generalized is limited.

Sample treatment or condition, as interpreted from the label and publication: live attenuated yellow fever vaccine strain. Two biological replicates of bulk PBMCs were collected at each blood-draw timepoint. A standard Ficoll-Paque protocol was used to isolate PBMCs from peripheral blood. RNA was extracted with TriZol from bulk PBMCs, CD4 and CD8 fractions, and dextramer-positive and dextramer-negative fractions. This clonotype was obtained from a man aged 18 to 29 who received the YFV17D yellow fever vaccine. This specimen was PBMCs, taken on the day of the first yellow fever vaccination. Rearrangement joined TRBV5-1 to TRBJ2-1, with 13 bases matching TRBD2. The DNA reads TGCGCCAGCAGCATACTAGCGGGGGGGTACAATGAGCAGTTCTTC. Its translation reads: CASSILAGGYNEQFF.